The TCR beta chain under discussion was sequenced for a study of monozygotic twins with inflammatory bowel disease. Per the germline V gene, CDR1 is LGHNA and CDR2 is YNFKEQ. The length of the CDR3 is 16 residues. TCRdb reprocessed the 5' RACE reads; each CDR3 protein has one entry and no DNA is given. This table lists more than 300,000 distinct CDR3 sequences. The chain combines TRBV4-2 with TRBJ1-1. Sequencing input: blood. The TCR originated in a human donor with ulcerative colitis or Crohn's disease, or a healthy co-twin of an affected twin (not recorded which). The CDR3 protein is CASSQHLGSWNTEAFF.